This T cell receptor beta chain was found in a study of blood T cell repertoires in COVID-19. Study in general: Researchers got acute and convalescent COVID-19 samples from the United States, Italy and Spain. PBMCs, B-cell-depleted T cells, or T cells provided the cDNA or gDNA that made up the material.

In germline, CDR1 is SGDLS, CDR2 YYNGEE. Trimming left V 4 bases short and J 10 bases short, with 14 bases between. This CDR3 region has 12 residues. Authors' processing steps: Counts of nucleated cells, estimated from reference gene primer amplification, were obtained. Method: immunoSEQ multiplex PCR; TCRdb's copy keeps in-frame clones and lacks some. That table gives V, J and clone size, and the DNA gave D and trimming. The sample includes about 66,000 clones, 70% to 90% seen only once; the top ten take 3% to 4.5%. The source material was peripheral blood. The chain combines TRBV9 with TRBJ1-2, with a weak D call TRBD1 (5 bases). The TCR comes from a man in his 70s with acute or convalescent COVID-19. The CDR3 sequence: CASSPAGDSYTF. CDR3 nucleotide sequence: TGTGCCAGCAGCCCAGCGGGGGATTCCTACACCTTC.